This T cell receptor beta chain was recorded in a study of pediatric ulcerative colitis. About this clone: Its antigen is undetermined.

Data came from immunoSEQ multiplex PCR; TCRdb stores just in-frame clones and leaves some out. The sample lists 15,000 to 20,000 clones; around 70% were seen once. Findings and caveats of the study: Rectal pinch biopsies may include blood-derived T cells. Compared with controls, ulcerative colitis showed greater blood-rectum clone sharing. Total lymphocyte DNA, not sorted subsets, was the template.

During colonoscopy, one to two rectal pinch biopsies were collected. V was pared by 4 bases and J by 3 bases, with 10 bases between. The CDR3 has 13 amino acids. Germline CDR1 and CDR2: ENHRY and SYGVKD. V gene TRBV10-3 combines with J gene TRBJ2-7, with D possibly being TRBD2 (6 bases). This receptor was identified in a girl between 10 and 17 years old with moderate ulcerative colitis. The source material was gut tissue. CDR3 DNA sequence: TGTGCCATCAGTGTTCCGGGAGTCTACGAGCAGTACTTC. Protein sequence: CAISVPGVYEQYF.